Below are 9 T cell receptor beta chains sequenced from a single sample in a study of blood T cells in healthy people across ages. Sample-barcoded 5' priming and a J-beta primer mix drove a second PCR of about 7 to 12 cycles. TCRdb ran MiXCR on the 5' RACE reads and lists one entry per CDR3 protein. The table shows approximately 690,000 distinct CDR3 sequences, with roughly 43% occurring only once. The sample consisted of blood. These receptors originate from a man older than 75 in good health.

The CDR3 here is CASSYEGLSYEQYF. In nucleotides, the CDR3 is TGTGCCAGCAGTTATGAGGGTCTCTCCTACGAGCAGTACTTC. The chain uses TRBV6-6 and TRBJ2-7, with D possibly matching TRBD2 (5 bases). Per the germline V gene, CDR1 is MNHNY and CDR2 is SVGAGI (reference sequence). The CDR3 loop spans 14 amino acids. The germline V and J ends were trimmed by 3 bases and 0 bases, with 9 bases remaining between them.

This chain connects TRBV20-1 to TRBJ1-2; D is perhaps TRBD1 (5 bases). V lost 8 bases and J lost 6, with 13 bases in between. Per germline, CDR1 DFQATT and CDR2 SNEGSKA (reference sequence). The length of the CDR3 is 11 residues. CDR3 nucleotides: TGCAGTCCTCACAGGTTCGATGGCTACACCTTC. Encoded protein: CSPHRFDGYTF.

This clonotype was observed many times. This sequence joins TRBV6-2 or TRBV6-3 and TRBJ2-3, with D possibly TRBD2 on 6 matching bases. The germline V and J ends were trimmed by 10 bases and 4 bases, with 18 bases remaining between them. CDR3 length: 14 amino acids. Germline CDR1 is MNHEY and CDR2 is SVGEGT. CDR3 sequence: CATVEGGISDTQYF. The CDR3 DNA is TGTGCCACCGTAGAGGGCGGGATCTCAGATACGCAGTATTTT.

Concerning this clonotype itself: Its ends do not fully match the called genes, so a read error is possible. This chain joins TRBV27 and TRBJ2-1, with TRBD2 matching over 9 bases. Germline lookup yields CDR1 MNHEY and CDR2 SMNVEV (reference sequence). The CDR3 spans 13 residues. The CDR3 is CACSFAGLAGKFF. CDR3 DNA sequence: TGTGCCTGCAGTTTTGCGGGGCTAGCGGGAAAGTTCTTC.

This clonotype has a count of ten or more. The chain carries TRBV20-1 and TRBJ2-3; D remains ambiguous. With 2 bases removed from V and 2 bases from J, the gap between germline ends came to 5 bases. Looked up from germline, CDR1 is DFQATT and CDR2 is SNEGSKA (reference sequence). There are 12 residues in the CDR3. CDR3 DNA sequence: TGCAGTGCTAGAAGAGACACAGATACGCAGTATTTT. Its translation: CSARRDTDTQYF.

The chain combines TRBV7-3 with TRBJ2-2; 9 bases agree with TRBD2. CDR3 length: 16 residues. The J segment lost 1 base and the V segment lost 5 bases, leaving 5 bases of the junction unmatched. Germline V gene sequence: CDR1 SGHTA, CDR2 FQGTGA. The CDR3 bases are TGTGCCAGCAGCCTAAAGACTAGCGGGAACACCGGGGAGCTGTTTTTT. Residues: CASSLKTSGNTGELFF.

This clonotype was detected a few times. The chain combines TRBV20-1 with TRBJ2-5; D might be TRBD1 (7 bases). Deletions cut 5 bases from V and 2 bases from J, with 18 bases between. CDR1 is DFQATT and CDR2 is SNEGSKA in the germline V gene (reference sequence). The CDR3 consists of 15 residues. Written as DNA, the CDR3 is TGCAGTGCTCGACCCGCGACAGGGAGGCAAGAGACCCAGTACTTC. Its protein is CSARPATGRQETQYF.

This clonotype has a count of ten or more. The V gene is TRBV29-1, the J gene TRBJ2-7; tentatively, D is TRBD2 (6 bases). Trimming removed 1 base from V and 6 bases from J, with 22 bases in between. Looked up from germline, CDR1 is SQVTM and CDR2 is ANQGSEA. The CDR3 is 16 residues long. The CDR3 loop reads CSVEAPVGGVRGEQYF. Here the CDR3 DNA reads TGCAGCGTTGAAGCTCCCGTGGGAGGAGTGCGTGGCGAGCAGTACTTC.

This clonotype showed up many times. This chain joins TRBV20-1 and TRBJ2-7, with 8 nucleotides matching TRBD1. The germline V gene encodes CDR1 DFQATT and CDR2 SNEGSKA (reference sequence). The CDR3 length is 14 residues. The junction had 7 bases not matched to a gene; V was cut back by 1 base and J by 5 bases. The CDR3 nucleotides are TGCAGTGCTAGAGGATCGGACAGGGCCAACGAGCAGTACTTC. This sequence encodes CSARGSDRANEQYF.